This note documents a single T cell receptor (beta chain) sequence. The same CDR3 can be traced to other DNA sequences in this sample. The sample originates from a study of shared clonotypes between healthy human individuals. Looking at the study overall: Contributing individuals were two females and a few males aged 18 to 49.

The assay was immunoSEQ multiplex PCR, and TCRdb's table has in-frame clones only and misses some. The table lists about 2 million clones, 85% to 95% of them singletons. Healthy HIV-negative adults with no recent acute infections or vaccinations were recruited as donors. It was into CD45RA+ naive and CD45RA-negative memory subsets that the CD4+ cells were split. Germline V CDR1 and CDR2: MNHEY, SVGAGI. This CDR3 has 13 residues. The V and J ends lost 0 bases and 4 bases respectively, with 6 bases between them. This TCR came from a man between 18 and 35 years old in good health. The specimen was naive CD4+ T cells sorted from blood. Subset noted: CD45RA+ positively selected. The chain is built from TRBV6-5 and TRBJ1-2; D is unclear. The CDR3 is CASSYSRSYGYTF. The CDR3 bases are TGTGCCAGCAGTTACTCACGGAGCTATGGCTACACCTTC.